Below, 15 T cell receptor beta chains from the same sample are listed, as sequenced in a study of prognosis after radiotherapy for stage I lung cancer. Amplicons of TCR beta CDR3 were generated from genomic DNA by two-round multiplex PCR. Round one of PCR was performed, and it used primers specific to each TRBV and TRBJ gene. Using its own MiXCR run on the multiplex PCR reads, TCRdb lists one record per CDR3 protein. The profile covers about 13,000 distinct CDR3 sequences, with less than 55% appearing a single time and around 40% taken by the ten largest. The sample in question was PBMCs, obtained before or after stereotactic body radiation therapy (not recorded which). The receptors here all came from a donor older than 45 with non-small cell lung cancer.

The rearrangement joins TRBV4-1 to TRBJ1-2; possible D gene TRBD1, 5 bases. The CDR3 runs 15 residues. Germline V gene data show CDR1 as MGHRA and CDR2 as YSYEKL. The V and J ends lost 1 base and 0 bases respectively, with 9 bases between them. The CDR3 region has the DNA TGCGCCAGCAGCCAAGGGGGCGGATCTAACTATGGCTACACCTTC. It encodes CASSQGGGSNYGYTF.

On this clonotype itself: At one boundary the junction diverges from the germline segment, which might be a read error. This sequence joins TRBV6-4 and TRBJ2-2; 7 bases fit TRBD2. This CDR3 is 15 amino acids long. Germline CDR1 reads MRHNA; CDR2 reads SNTAGT. The CDR3 protein is CASIVGGLDTVELFF. The CDR3 DNA is TGTGCCAGCATTGTCGGGGGGTTGGACACCGTGGAGCTGTTTTTT.

This clonotype occurred many times. The J gene is TRBJ2-7, the V gene TRBV5-5, with 8 bases lining up with TRBD1. Germline trimming cut 4 bases from V and 6 bases from J; bases unmatched to any gene: 6. This CDR3 contains 13 residues. Germline CDR1 is SGHKS and CDR2 is YYEKEE (reference sequence). The CDR3 region has the DNA TGTGCCAGCAGCCAAAGTACAGGGGGCGAGCAGTACTTC. Translating gives CASSQSTGGEQYF.

Many counts were recorded for this clonotype. The chain combines TRBV11-2 with TRBJ2-6; D remains ambiguous. This CDR3 region has 16 residues. V was pared by 6 bases and J by 0 bases, with 12 bases between. Per the germline V gene, CDR1 is SGHAT and CDR2 is FQNNGV. This CDR3 reads CASSYGIDSGANVLTF. The CDR3 DNA reads TGTGCCAGCAGTTATGGGATTGACTCTGGGGCCAACGTCCTGACTTTC.

V usage is TRBV5-1 and J usage is TRBJ2-1; 10 nucleotides align to TRBD2. Trimming took 1 base from V and 1 from J; bases not matched to a gene: 2. The CDR3 covers 16 residues. Germline lookup yields CDR1 SGHRS and CDR2 YFSETQ. CDR3 sequence (DNA): TGCGCCAGCAGCTTGTCTAGCGGGGGTTCCTACAATGAGCAGTTCTTC. It encodes CASSLSSGGSYNEQFF.

This chain connects TRBV28 to TRBJ2-4; a possible D gene is TRBD2 (5 bases). CDR3 length: 15 residues. The V end was cut by 7 bases, the J end by 6 bases, with 19 bases between. In germline, CDR1 is MDHEN, CDR2 SYDVKM. The CDR3 DNA is TGTGCCAGCACCTCCCCCGGGGTAGGATCAAACATTCAGTACTTC. The encoded protein is CASTSPGVGSNIQYF.

The table lists this clonotype with many counts. This chain connects TRBV6-1 to TRBJ1-4; TRBD1 agrees at 8 bases. The junction had 8 bases not matched to a gene; V was cut back by 7 bases and J by 7 bases. CDR1 is MNHNS, CDR2 SASEGT, per germline. The CDR3 contains 14 residues. The CDR3 spells CASKTTGGSEKLFF. CDR3 sequence (DNA): TGTGCCAGCAAAACTACAGGGGGTAGTGAAAAACTGTTTTTT.

The chain combines TRBV6-5 with TRBJ1-6; no clear D gene. Germline V gene sequence: CDR1 MNHEY, CDR2 SVGAGI. This CDR3 region has 17 residues. Trimming pared 0 bases from V and 7 bases from J, leaving 16 bases between. This CDR3 reads CASSYSSSGTGNSPLHF. Here the CDR3 DNA reads TGTGCCAGCAGTTACTCGAGTTCGGGCACGGGGAATTCACCCCTCCACTTT.

This clonotype has ten or more counts. The rearrangement joins TRBV4-3 to TRBJ1-3; perhaps TRBD1 as D (6 bases). The CDR3 extends over 14 amino acids. The germline V gene encodes CDR1 LGHNA and CDR2 YSLEER. Trimming took off 5 bases at V and 6 bases at J, with 14 bases between the two ends. The CDR3 loop is CASSTAGTQNTIYF. In DNA form, the CDR3 reads TGCGCCAGCAGCACCGCCGGGACACAAAACACCATATATTTT.

The chain uses TRBV10-3 and TRBJ1-6, with TRBD1 matching 9 bases. In germline, CDR1 is ENHRY, CDR2 SYGVKD. The CDR3 loop spans 13 amino acids. V trimming: 10 bases; J trimming: 7 bases; junction bases outside the gene matches: 5. The CDR3: CANRDRDNSPLHF. The CDR3 nucleotides read TGTGCCAACCGGGACAGGGACAATTCACCCCTCCACTTT.

The sample holds a few counts of this clonotype. An end of the junction does not agree with germline; a read error may underlie this. The chain uses TRBV15 and TRBJ2-2; D remains ambiguous. The CDR3 is made up of 13 amino acids. Germline V gives CDR1 LNHNV, CDR2 YYDKDF (reference sequence). The CDR3: CATIRDYTGELFF. CDR3 coding DNA: TGTGCCACCATCAGAGACTACACCGGGGAGCTGTTTTTT.

At least ten counts were recorded for this clonotype. V and J are TRBV2 and TRBJ2-3, with 8 bases aligning to TRBD1. V lost 3 bases and J lost 4; bases outside the gene matches: 6. This CDR3 has 15 amino acids. In germline, CDR1 is SNHLY, CDR2 FYNNEI. The CDR3 DNA reads TGTGCCAGCAGTGAGGACAGGGTTAGGGCAGATACGCAGTATTTT. As protein: CASSEDRVRADTQYF.

This clonotype was counted at least ten times. This chain uses TRBV7-2 with TRBJ2-5; D is undetermined. V lost 2 bases, J lost 2 bases, and 9 bases lay in between. Germline lookup yields CDR1 SGHTA and CDR2 FQGNSA. The CDR3 is 14 residues long. CDR3 amino acids: CASSLWASQETQYF. CDR3 nucleotide sequence: TGTGCCAGCAGCTTATGGGCCAGTCAAGAGACCCAGTACTTC.

This clonotype is medium-sized by share. The V call is TRBV5-1, the J call TRBJ2-2, with unresolved D. From germline, CDR1 is SGHRS and CDR2 YFSETQ. The CDR3 runs to 15 residues. Between the trimmed V and J ends, which lost 0 bases and 0 bases, there was a span of 6 bases. The CDR3 region has the DNA TGCGCCAGCAGCTTGGGTACCCCGAACACCGGGGAGCTGTTTTTT. Its translation: CASSLGTPNTGELFF.

V usage is TRBV20-1 and J usage is TRBJ1-2; D remains unclear. Germline V lookup: CDR1 DFQATT, CDR2 SNEGSKA (reference sequence). This CDR3 region has 13 residues. The V and J ends lost 6 bases and 4 bases respectively, with 15 bases between them. CDR3 nucleotide sequence: TGCAGTGCCACAGTTCAGGTAGCCTATGGCTACACCTTC. Encoded protein: CSATVQVAYGYTF.